The clone carrying this TCR beta chain came up many times. Its antigen is as yet unknown. Sampling of bone marrow took place during active disease in every patient. This CDR3 region has 16 residues. V was pared by 2 bases and J by 2 bases, with 12 bases between. In germline, CDR1 is MNHEY, CDR2 SVGEGT. The sample is drawn from a study of read filtering for tumor transcriptome and immune sequencing. Study as a whole: Whole-transcriptome libraries were prepared after DNase treatment. TCR-mapped reads were about 3.5 to 10.27 million with IR-seq versus roughly 75 to 1,400 with RNA-seq. Findings and limits, study-wide: This fraction held mixed bone marrow immune cells after CD138-negative sorting.

This library used 300 to 500 ng RNA and molecular barcoded adaptors spanning alpha/delta and beta/gamma chains. MiXCR, run by TCRdb on the reads, gives a single entry per CDR3 protein. The repertoire holds approximately 60,000 distinct CDR3 sequences, with 20% as singletons. This receptor was obtained from a donor at least 40 years old with multiple myeloma. Input material: a population of CD138-negative cells sorted from bone marrow. This sequence joins TRBV6-2 or TRBV6-3 and TRBJ2-2; D gene unclear. CDR3 in DNA: TGTGCCAGCAGTTACCCTCGCGGACCCAACACCGGGGAGCTGTTTTTT. It encodes CASSYPRGPNTGELFF.